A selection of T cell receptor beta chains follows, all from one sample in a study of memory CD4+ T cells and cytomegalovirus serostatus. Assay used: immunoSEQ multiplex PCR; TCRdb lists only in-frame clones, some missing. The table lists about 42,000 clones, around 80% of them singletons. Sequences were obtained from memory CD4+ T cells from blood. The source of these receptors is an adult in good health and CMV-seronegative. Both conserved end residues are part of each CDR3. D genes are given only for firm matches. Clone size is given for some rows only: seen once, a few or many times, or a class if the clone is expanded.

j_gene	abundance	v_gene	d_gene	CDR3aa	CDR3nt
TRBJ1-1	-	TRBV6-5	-	CASSYSFVGPAQAFF	TGTGCCAGCAGTTACTCGTTTGTTGGGCCGGCACAAGCTTTCTTT
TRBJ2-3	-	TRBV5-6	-	CASSLEALGGPSTDTQYF	TGTGCCAGCAGCTTGGAAGCTTTGGGGGGACCTAGCACAGATACGCAGTATTTT
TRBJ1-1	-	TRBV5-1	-	CASSLERGNTEAFF	TGCGCCAGCAGCTTGGAACGGGGGAATACTGAAGCTTTCTTT
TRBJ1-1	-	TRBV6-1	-	CASNSYSDHTEAFF	TGTGCCAGCAATTCCTACAGTGATCACACTGAAGCTTTCTTT
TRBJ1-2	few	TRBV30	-	CAFSVGFNYGYTF	TGTGCCTTTTCGGTGGGTTTCAACTATGGCTACACCTTC
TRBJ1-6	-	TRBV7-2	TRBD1	CASSTRQGMVESPLHF	TGTGCCAGCAGCACCCGACAGGGAATGGTGGAATCACCCCTCCACTTT
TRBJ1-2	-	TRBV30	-	CAWEPVAGYTF	TGTGCCTGGGAACCGGTCGCTGGCTACACCTTC
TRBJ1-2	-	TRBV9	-	CASSVSQGRDGYTF	TGTGCCAGCAGCGTCTCACAGGGAAGAGATGGCTACACCTTC
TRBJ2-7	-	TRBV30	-	CAWKKASGYEQYF	TGTGCCTGGAAAAAAGCTTCAGGGTACGAGCAGTACTTC
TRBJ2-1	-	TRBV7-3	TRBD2	CASSPLAGAYNEQFF	TGTGCCAGCAGCCCCCTAGCGGGGGCCTACAATGAGCAGTTCTTC
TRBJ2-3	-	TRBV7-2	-	CASSLSGVTDTQYF	TGTGCCAGCAGCTTAAGTGGGGTAACAGATACGCAGTATTTT
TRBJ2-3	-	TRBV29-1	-	CSVESSSTTDTQYF	TGCAGCGTTGAATCCTCAAGTACCACAGATACGCAGTATTTT
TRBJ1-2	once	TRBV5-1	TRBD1	CASSRATGTNYGYTF	TGCGCCAGCAGCCGTGCGACAGGGACGAACTATGGCTACACCTTC
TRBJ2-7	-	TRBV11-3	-	CASSLAAQGYEQYF	TGTGCCAGCAGCTTAGCAGCCCAGGGGTACGAGCAGTACTTC
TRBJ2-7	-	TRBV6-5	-	CASSQQGLRGEQYF	TGTGCCAGCAGCCAACAGGGATTACGCGGCGAGCAGTACTTC
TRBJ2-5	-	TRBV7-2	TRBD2	CASSLSGLAGQETQYF	TGTGCCAGCAGCTTATCCGGGCTAGCGGGGCAAGAGACCCAGTACTTC
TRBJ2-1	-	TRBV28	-	CASSRGIHLEDHTSHEQFF	TGTGCCAGCAGTCGGGGGATCCACCTTGAGGACCACACAAGCCATGAGCAGTTCTTC
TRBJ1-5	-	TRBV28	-	CASSLVEWVGGRDQPQHF	TGTGCCAGCAGTTTAGTGGAGTGGGTTGGGGGGAGGGATCAGCCCCAGCATTTT
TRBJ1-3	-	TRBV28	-	CASSSGTLSGNTIYF	TGTGCCAGCAGTTCCGGGACCCTCTCTGGAAACACCATATATTTT
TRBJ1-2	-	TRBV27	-	CASSRTPGKYGYTF	TGTGCCAGCAGTCGAACCCCCGGGAAGTATGGCTACACCTTC
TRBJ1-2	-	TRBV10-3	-	CAIRGEDNYGYTF	TGTGCCATCCGGGGGGAGGACAACTATGGCTACACCTTC